The rows below give T cell receptor beta chains drawn from one sample of a study of circulating and synovial CD4+ cells in juvenile arthritis. Assay used: immunoSEQ multiplex PCR; TCRdb lists only in-frame clones, some missing. The data show about 33,000 clones, 90% to 95% seen once. Sequenced input: CD4+ T cells from blood. The receptors stem from a human donor with juvenile idiopathic arthritis. CDR3s include the opening cysteine and the closing phenylalanine or tryptophan. D genes are given only for firm matches.

CDR3: CASSLSMASGANVLTF; D: NA; J: TRBJ2-6; V: TRBV27
CDR3: CAWSRGQGNGYTF; D: TRBD1; J: TRBJ1-2; V: TRBV30
CDR3: CASSSSILSGPFF; D: NA; J: TRBJ1-1; V: TRBV28
CDR3: CASSSGLAGGTDTQYF; D: TRBD2; J: TRBJ2-3; V: TRBV7-2
CDR3: CSVGGGRDGYTF; D: NA; J: TRBJ1-2; V: TRBV29-1
CDR3: CASSSPSGSSYEQYF; D: NA; J: TRBJ2-7; V: TRBV7-9
CDR3: CASGLVLGGDGPGEAFF; D: NA; J: TRBJ1-1; V: TRBV12-5
CDR3: CASSQEWGPYEQYF; D: NA; J: TRBJ2-7; V: TRBV4-3
CDR3: CASSSTTTTAAYGYTF; D: NA; J: TRBJ1-2; V: TRBV28
CDR3: CASSLEERVTDTQYF; D: NA; J: TRBJ2-3; V: TRBV5-1
CDR3: CASSLKTGGGWTEAFF; D: TRBD1; J: TRBJ1-1; V: TRBV28
CDR3: CGSGGGPGENEQFF; D: TRBD2; J: TRBJ2-1; V: TRBV28
CDR3: CASRGGGVEQYF; D: TRBD2; J: TRBJ2-7; V: TRBV2
CDR3: CASSLTGGTEAFF; D: TRBD1; J: TRBJ1-1; V: TRBV7-9
CDR3: CASSIQGLKTEAFF; D: NA; J: TRBJ1-1; V: TRBV19
CDR3: CASSPPPSGNYEQYF; D: TRBD2; J: TRBJ2-7; V: TRBV7-9
CDR3: CATRQGMSTDTQYF; D: TRBD1; J: TRBJ2-3; V: TRBV5-6
CDR3: CASLSGGSPEQFF; D: TRBD1; J: TRBJ2-1; V: TRBV28
CDR3: CASSLEGLAGGSYYEQYF; D: TRBD2; J: TRBJ2-7; V: TRBV7-2
CDR3: CASSPPLAGPTDTQYF; D: TRBD2; J: TRBJ2-3; V: TRBV7-2
CDR3: CASSPQRTGTYEQYF; D: TRBD1; J: TRBJ2-7; V: TRBV9
CDR3: CASSSLPGLAGGNEQFF; D: TRBD2; J: TRBJ2-1; V: TRBV5-1
CDR3: CASSYSARTYEQYF; D: NA; J: TRBJ2-7; V: TRBV6-5
CDR3: CASSYVGDIQYF; D: NA; J: TRBJ2-4; V: TRBV6-6
CDR3: CASTSPTSSWGLYEQYF; D: NA; J: TRBJ2-7; V: TRBV28
CDR3: CAWSQGGAWGVWDTEAFF; D: NA; J: TRBJ1-1; V: TRBV30
CDR3: CASSIDRGLQPQHF; D: TRBD1; J: TRBJ1-5; V: TRBV19
CDR3: CASSLGLPMNTNAAGEQYF; D: TRBD2; J: TRBJ2-7; V: TRBV28
CDR3: CASNYGGANEKLFF; D: NA; J: TRBJ1-4; V: TRBV7-9
CDR3: CASSLPGEQYF; D: NA; J: TRBJ2-7; V: TRBV7-8
CDR3: CASSPGTGVGYTF; D: TRBD1; J: TRBJ1-2; V: TRBV18
CDR3: CASSVDPTGGLETQYF; D: TRBD2; J: TRBJ2-5; V: TRBV9
CDR3: CASMRGATNTGELFF; D: TRBD2; J: TRBJ2-2; V: TRBV9
CDR3: CASSVGGRPDEKLFF; D: NA; J: TRBJ1-4; V: TRBV9
CDR3: CATSRGFAWTSGIAETQYF; D: TRBD2; J: TRBJ2-5; V: TRBV15
CDR3: CASSQANRVPYGYTF; D: NA; J: TRBJ1-2; V: TRBV14
CDR3: CATSIRIQGATNEKLFF; D: NA; J: TRBJ1-4; V: TRBV15
CDR3: CASSSTLRQATEAFF; D: NA; J: TRBJ1-1; V: TRBV27
CDR3: CASSERGGAGNTIYF; D: NA; J: TRBJ1-3; V: TRBV6-1
CDR3: CASRNLGLSDTQYF; D: NA; J: TRBJ2-3; V: TRBV6-1
CDR3: CASSQDLRVQGTTFF; D: NA; J: TRBJ1-1; V: TRBV4-3
CDR3: CASGGAGVETQYF; D: NA; J: TRBJ2-5; V: TRBV10-2
CDR3: CASSPQGAIMNTEAFF; D: TRBD1; J: TRBJ1-1; V: TRBV28
CDR3: CASSYAQQGRSEAFF; D: TRBD1; J: TRBJ1-1; V: TRBV6-5
CDR3: CASSQGRAGLNTGELFF; D: TRBD2; J: TRBJ2-2; V: TRBV4-1
CDR3: CATHGRAYEQYF; D: NA; J: TRBJ2-7; V: TRBV19
CDR3: CASSLSPSGVTSSYNEQFF; D: TRBD2; J: TRBJ2-1; V: TRBV5-4
CDR3: CASSSLQGRPNYGYTF; D: NA; J: TRBJ1-2; V: TRBV7-9